By sample fraction, the clone carrying this TCR beta chain is medium-sized. The antigen is not known. The TRBV12-4/TRBJ1-2 clonotypes were amplified using barcode primers with ligated adaptors. A single record per CDR3 protein comes from TCRdb applying MiXCR to the multiplex PCR reads. The sample includes a few thousand distinct CDR3 sequences, less than 20% of them seen just once. The sorted Tregs were CD4+CD25+CD127-/low cells. CDR3 length equals 15 residues. V was shortened by 6 bases and J by 4 bases, with 18 bases between the two germline ends. General study findings and limits: Approximately 13% of tumor Treg sequences matched naive CD4+ cells. Tumor memory CD4+ T cell TCR gene usage was found to cluster with blood and lymph node memory CD4+ cells and with lymph node naive CD4+ cells.

The chain joins TRBV12-3 or TRBV12-4 to TRBJ1-2; D is unclear. This receptor was identified in a female donor with breast cancer. The specimen was Tregs sorted from blood. The CDR3 DNA sequence: TGTGCCAGCAGCGCCGTCGGCCTGGATGGCTATGGCTACACCTTC. It encodes CASSAVGLDGYGYTF.